This is a list of T cell receptor beta chains from one sample in a study of blood T cell repertoires in COVID-19. Profiled with immunoSEQ multiplex PCR; TCRdb holds only in-frame clones, not every one. Of more than 200,000 clones listed, around 90% are singletons. Material for sequencing was PBMCs or T cells enriched from blood (not recorded which). The receptors originated from a woman between 45 and 65 years old who had recovered from COVID-19. Each CDR3 is given with its conserved first and last residue. The order of the fields is D gene, clone size, J gene, CDR3 length, V gene, CDR3 DNA, CDR3 protein. The D gene is left open where the match is weak. The size of a clone is reported for some rows only, either as once, few or many, or as a class for expanded clones.

D: .
size: .
J: TRBJ1-1
length: 9
V: TRBV6-5
DNA: TGTGCCAGCAGTACCGGAGCTTTCTTT
CDR3: CASSTGAFF

D: .
size: .
J: TRBJ2-7
length: 13
V: TRBV9
DNA: TGTGCCAGCAGCGTATCCCCCGGGAGTGAGCAGTACTTC
CDR3: CASSVSPGSEQYF

D: .
size: .
J: TRBJ2-1
length: 12
V: TRBV29-1
DNA: TGCAGCGGTAAAGACCTTTACAATGAGCAGTTCTTC
CDR3: CSGKDLYNEQFF

D: .
size: once
J: TRBJ2-5
length: 13
V: TRBV7-9
DNA: TGTGCCAGCAGCTTAGGGCCCCCAGGGACCCAGTACTTC
CDR3: CASSLGPPGTQYF

D: .
size: .
J: TRBJ2-7
length: 17
V: TRBV24-1
DNA: TGTGCCACCAGTGACCCTTGGGCGAGGGAGTCCCGGCACGAGCAGTACTTC
CDR3: CATSDPWARESRHEQYF

D: .
size: few
J: TRBJ2-7
length: 18
V: TRBV7-9
DNA: TGTGCCAGCAGCTTACCCAGCGATCCCTTAGGGGCCTCCTTCGAGCAGTACTTC
CDR3: CASSLPSDPLGASFEQYF

D: TRBD2
size: .
J: TRBJ2-7
length: 16
V: TRBV4-3
DNA: TGCGCCAGCAGCCAAGGGGTAGCGGGAGGACTCTACGAGCAGTACTTC
CDR3: CASSQGVAGGLYEQYF

D: .
size: .
J: TRBJ1-2
length: 11
V: TRBV30
DNA: TGTGCCTGGGCTGACAGGTCTGGCTACACCTTC
CDR3: CAWADRSGYTF

D: .
size: .
J: TRBJ2-1
length: 14
V: TRBV11-2
DNA: TGTGCCAGCAGCTTAAGTCCAGGGAACAATGAGCAGTTCTTC
CDR3: CASSLSPGNNEQFF

D: TRBD2
size: .
J: TRBJ2-7
length: 17
V: TRBV7-9
DNA: TGTGCCAGCAGCTTAGCGGGGACTAGCGGGTCGGGCGTAGAGCAGTACTTC
CDR3: CASSLAGTSGSGVEQYF

D: TRBD1
size: .
J: TRBJ1-1
length: 10
V: TRBV6-5
DNA: TGTGCCAGCGGGGACAGTGAAGCTTTCTTT
CDR3: CASGDSEAFF

D: .
size: .
J: TRBJ1-2
length: 13
V: TRBV9
DNA: TGTGCCAGCAGCGTATTTCCTGAGTATGGCTACACCTTC
CDR3: CASSVFPEYGYTF

D: .
size: few
J: TRBJ1-2
length: 17
V: TRBV2
DNA: TGTGCCAGCAGTGATCTGGCAGGGGCCGGGTCTAACTATGGCTACACCTTC
CDR3: CASSDLAGAGSNYGYTF

D: TRBD2
size: .
J: TRBJ2-1
length: 13
V: TRBV9
DNA: TGTGCCAGTGGACTAGCGGGAAACAATGAGCAGTTCTTC
CDR3: CASGLAGNNEQFF

D: .
size: .
J: TRBJ2-3
length: 11
V: TRBV20-1
DNA: TGCAGTGCTACGTACGGAGATACGCAGTATTTT
CDR3: CSATYGDTQYF

D: .
size: .
J: TRBJ1-1
length: 15
V: TRBV27
DNA: TGTGCCAGCAGTCCCCGGCAGGGGAGATCCACTGAAGCTTTCTTT
CDR3: CASSPRQGRSTEAFF

D: TRBD1
size: .
J: TRBJ1-5
length: 15
V: TRBV19
DNA: TGTGCCAGTAGTACGTTGGACAGGGAAAATCAGCCCCAGCATTTT
CDR3: CASSTLDRENQPQHF

D: TRBD1
size: .
J: TRBJ1-1
length: 14
V: TRBV29-1
DNA: TGCAGCGCCACCCCGGGACAGGGTTCCACTGAAGCTTTCTTT
CDR3: CSATPGQGSTEAFF

D: .
size: .
J: TRBJ2-6
length: 16
V: TRBV15
DNA: TGTGCCACCAGCTCCCAGGTCGACTCTGGGGCCAACGTCCTGACTTTC
CDR3: CATSSQVDSGANVLTF

D: .
size: .
J: TRBJ1-5
length: 13
V: TRBV6-6
DNA: TGTGCCAGCAAAGGGGTCCCCAATCAGCCCCAGCATTTT
CDR3: CASKGVPNQPQHF

D: .
size: .
J: TRBJ1-4
length: 15
V: TRBV3-1/TRBV3-2
DNA: TGTGCCAGCAGCCAATTTGTAGCAACTAATGAAAAACTGTTTTTT
CDR3: CASSQFVATNEKLFF

D: TRBD2
size: .
J: TRBJ2-3
length: 16
V: TRBV19
DNA: TGTGCCAGTAGTCCAGGGACTAGCGGGAAAGGAGATACGCAGTATTTT
CDR3: CASSPGTSGKGDTQYF

D: .
size: .
J: TRBJ2-7
length: 15
V: TRBV5-1
DNA: TGCGCCAGCAGCTTGATGGGTAGCGGTAACTACGAGCAGTACTTC
CDR3: CASSLMGSGNYEQYF

D: .
size: .
J: TRBJ1-2
length: 16
V: TRBV4-1
DNA: TGCGCCAGCAGCGAAAATGATGCAGGGCTAAACTATGGCTACACCTTC
CDR3: CASSENDAGLNYGYTF

D: TRBD1
size: .
J: TRBJ1-2
length: 15
V: TRBV30
DNA: TGTGCCTGGAGTGTACTAAATCGGGCAGGGGGAGGCTACACCTTC
CDR3: CAWSVLNRAGGGYTF

D: .
size: .
J: TRBJ2-7
length: 14
V: TRBV27
DNA: TGTGCCAGCAGTTTCGCCGGGACTGGCTACGAGCAGTACTTC
CDR3: CASSFAGTGYEQYF

D: .
size: .
J: TRBJ1-3
length: 14
V: TRBV4-1
DNA: TGCGCCAGCAGCCAAAATGTAGAGGGAAACACCATATATTTT
CDR3: CASSQNVEGNTIYF

D: TRBD1
size: .
J: TRBJ1-1
length: 17
V: TRBV18
DNA: TGTGCCAGCTCACCTAACACCGGGACAGCCGTGAACACTGAAGCTTTCTTT
CDR3: CASSPNTGTAVNTEAFF

D: TRBD1
size: .
J: TRBJ2-7
length: 14
V: TRBV7-9
DNA: TGTGCCAGCCGTTCCGGGACAGGAACTGGGGAGCAGTACTTC
CDR3: CASRSGTGTGEQYF

D: TRBD2
size: .
J: TRBJ2-7
length: 15
V: TRBV5-1
DNA: TGCGCCAGCAGCCCCCTAGCGGGCCAGGCGGCCGAGCAGTACTTC
CDR3: CASSPLAGQAAEQYF

D: TRBD1
size: .
J: TRBJ1-2
length: 15
V: TRBV2
DNA: TGTGCCAGCAGTGATATAATGGGACAGCACTATGGCTACACCTTC
CDR3: CASSDIMGQHYGYTF

D: TRBD1
size: .
J: TRBJ1-2
length: 16
V: TRBV12-5
DNA: TGTGCTAGTGGTTTGGTACCTCGGACAGGGTTCTATGGCTACACCTTC
CDR3: CASGLVPRTGFYGYTF

D: .
size: .
J: TRBJ2-5
length: 15
V: TRBV18
DNA: TGTGCCAGCCCAAGACGCTATAGGGGTCAAGAGACCCAGTACTTC
CDR3: CASPRRYRGQETQYF

D: .
size: .
J: TRBJ2-1
length: 14
V: TRBV30
DNA: TGTGCCTGGAGTGCTGGGAGCGCCTACAATGAGCAGTTCTTC
CDR3: CAWSAGSAYNEQFF

D: .
size: .
J: TRBJ2-3
length: 13
V: TRBV18
DNA: TGTGCCAGCTCACCACAGAGGACAGATACGCAGTATTTT
CDR3: CASSPQRTDTQYF

D: .
size: .
J: TRBJ1-6
length: 16
V: TRBV5-1
DNA: TGCGCCAGCAGCTTCTCCCTTCGGGGAGATAATTCACCCCTCCACTTT
CDR3: CASSFSLRGDNSPLHF

D: TRBD2
size: .
J: TRBJ2-1
length: 17
V: TRBV27
DNA: TGTGCCAGCAGTTTACTTTCGACTAGCGGCTCCTACAATGAGCAGTTCTTC
CDR3: CASSLLSTSGSYNEQFF

D: TRBD1
size: many
J: TRBJ2-2
length: 15
V: TRBV25-1
DNA: TGTGCCAGCAGTGTCGGGACAGGGAACACCGGGGAGCTGTTTTTT
CDR3: CASSVGTGNTGELFF

D: .
size: .
J: TRBJ2-5
length: 14
V: TRBV7-8
DNA: TGTGCCAGCAGCTCGGTTGGAGGGCTGGCAACCCAGTACTTC
CDR3: CASSSVGGLATQYF

D: .
size: .
J: TRBJ1-4
length: 15
V: TRBV30
DNA: TGTGCCTGGAGTATCCCGACAGGTACTAATGAAAAACTGTTTTTT
CDR3: CAWSIPTGTNEKLFF

D: .
size: .
J: TRBJ2-7
length: 14
V: TRBV25-1
DNA: TGTGCCAGCAGTGAACCACAGGGAACATACGAGCAGTACTTC
CDR3: CASSEPQGTYEQYF

D: TRBD1
size: few
J: TRBJ2-5
length: 14
V: TRBV5-4
DNA: TGTGCCAGCAGCTCGTGGACAGGGCGGGAGACCCAGTACTTC
CDR3: CASSSWTGRETQYF

D: .
size: .
J: TRBJ2-1
length: 14
V: TRBV7-2
DNA: TGTGCCAGCAGCTTAGTCGGCGGGATAAATGAGCAGTTCTTC
CDR3: CASSLVGGINEQFF

D: TRBD2
size: .
J: TRBJ2-2
length: 14
V: TRBV19
DNA: TGTGCAATCGCGGGAGGCCGTGGGACCGGGGAGCTGTTTTTT
CDR3: CAIAGGRGTGELFF

D: TRBD1
size: .
J: TRBJ2-1
length: 15
V: TRBV13
DNA: TGTGCCAGCAGCACTTGGACAGGGCAATACAATGAGCAGTTCTTC
CDR3: CASSTWTGQYNEQFF

D: .
size: .
J: TRBJ2-4
length: 16
V: TRBV7-2
DNA: TGTGCCAGCAGCTGGAGGGACAGCTTAGCCAAAAACATTCAGTACTTC
CDR3: CASSWRDSLAKNIQYF

D: .
size: .
J: TRBJ1-2
length: 13
V: TRBV29-1
DNA: TGCAGCGTTGAACCGGGTGACCGTGATGGCTACACCTTC
CDR3: CSVEPGDRDGYTF

D: TRBD1
size: .
J: TRBJ1-4
length: 16
V: TRBV28
DNA: TGTGCCAGCAGCCCGGGACAGGGGGTTTCTAATGAAAAACTGTTTTTT
CDR3: CASSPGQGVSNEKLFF

D: TRBD2
size: .
J: TRBJ2-1
length: 17
V: TRBV4-1
DNA: TGCGCCAGCAGCCAAGTTTTAGCGGGAGCCTTCTACAATGAGCAGTTCTTC
CDR3: CASSQVLAGAFYNEQFF

D: TRBD1
size: once
J: TRBJ2-4
length: 14
V: TRBV19
DNA: TGTGCCAGTAGTATCCCCCGGGACAGGTCCATTCAGTACTTC
CDR3: CASSIPRDRSIQYF